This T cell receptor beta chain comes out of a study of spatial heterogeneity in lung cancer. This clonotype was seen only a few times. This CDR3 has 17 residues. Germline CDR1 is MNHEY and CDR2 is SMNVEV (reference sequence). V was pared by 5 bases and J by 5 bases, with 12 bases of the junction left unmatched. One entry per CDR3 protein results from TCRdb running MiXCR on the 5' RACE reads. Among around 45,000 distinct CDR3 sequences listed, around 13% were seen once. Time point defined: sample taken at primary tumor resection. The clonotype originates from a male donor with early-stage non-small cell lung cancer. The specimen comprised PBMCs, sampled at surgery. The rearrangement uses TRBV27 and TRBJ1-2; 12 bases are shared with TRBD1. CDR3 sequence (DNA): TGTGCCAGCAGTGACGGGACAGGGGGCGGAACGACTTATGGCTACACCTTC. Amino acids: CASSDGTGGGTTYGYTF.